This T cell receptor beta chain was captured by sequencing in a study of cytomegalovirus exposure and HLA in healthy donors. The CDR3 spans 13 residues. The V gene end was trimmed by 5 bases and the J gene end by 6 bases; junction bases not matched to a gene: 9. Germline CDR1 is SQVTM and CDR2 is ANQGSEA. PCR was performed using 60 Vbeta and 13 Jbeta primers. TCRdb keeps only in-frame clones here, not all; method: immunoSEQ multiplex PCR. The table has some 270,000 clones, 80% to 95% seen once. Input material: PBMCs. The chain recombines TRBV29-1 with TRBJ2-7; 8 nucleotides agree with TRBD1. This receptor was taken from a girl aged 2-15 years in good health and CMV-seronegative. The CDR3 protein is CSVSTGEPGEQYF. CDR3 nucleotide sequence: TGCAGCGTTTCGACAGGGGAACCTGGCGAGCAGTACTTC.